A single T cell receptor (beta chain) is shown here with its context. This clonotype was picked up a small number of times. Its antigen is not yet known. It has no much larger one-base neighbor in the sample; base qualities were not kept. Ficoll-Paque density gradient centrifugation was used to isolate PBMCs. This entry belongs to a study of T-cell memory formation after mild COVID-19 (dated by TCRdb to about 2021). Study-level background: TCR sequence clusters from the two donors were found to be largely donor specific. T-cell clones expanding and contracting after mild COVID-19 in two donors were tracked by longitudinal TCRalpha and TCRbeta repertoire sequencing. Two young, previously healthy adult volunteers made up the cohort, one male and one female. General conclusions and limits of the study: Contracting CD4+ clones were found mainly in CM and EM memory subsets, while CD8+ clones were enriched in EMRA. Clones that contracted from day 15 to 85 showed balanced CD4/CD8 phenotypes, whereas a second wave of clones that expanded from day 15 to 37 leaned towards CD4+. Some responding clones were detected in pre-infection memory, which suggested that pre-existing cross-reactive memory T cells had joined the SARS-CoV-2 response. SARS-CoV-2 specificity of the second-wave clones peaking on day 37 was not confirmed. Only two mild cases were covered by the study, and larger cohorts that include severe cases with pre-infection samples were considered necessary.

The germline V gene supplies CDR1 SGHTA and CDR2 FQGNSA. CDR3 length: 16 amino acids, cysteine to phenylalanine. The entry retains the CDR3 DNA only, 48 bases that are in frame from base 1. V is shortened by 2 bases, J by 0 bases, and the region joining them spans 11 bases. The data were produced on an Illumina NovaSeq 6000. Using 5'RACE with constant-segment primers, TCRalpha and TCRbeta cDNA libraries were constructed, with sample barcodes and unique molecular identifiers added in the process. RNA was extracted from every sample with Trizol reagent. Amplification of the libraries took two PCR steps, and the second step added a second sample barcode plus Illumina TruSeq adapters. Libraries were sequenced on an Illumina NovaSeq with 2 x 150 bp paired-end reads. Per the original workflow: With migec v1.2.7, reads were demultiplexed and then collapsed into UMI-guided consensus sequences. Using mixcr v2.1.11, UMI consensuses were aligned to TRA and TRB V and J templates and then assembled into clonotypes. Expanded or contracted clonotypes were those called significant by both edgeR and NoisET, with noise models trained on biological replicates. For edgeR calls, a false discovery rate-adjusted p below 0.01 and a log2 fold-change threshold of 1 were applied. PCA with hierarchical clustering of max-normalized trajectories of the 1000 most abundant clonotypes was used as exploratory dynamics analysis. Separately sequenced CD4+ and CD8+ repertoires were used to assign the CD4 or CD8 phenotype of responding clones. TCRdb trimmed the raw reads at Q25, called clones with MiXCR and kept productive beta chains. Each CDR3 protein gets just one entry, which takes the most common genes and DNA from the rows behind it. These V and J calls rely on TCRdb rather than the paper's analysis. Recorded for this sample are about 470,000 distinct CDR3 sequences; approximately 25% of them occurred a single time. The biggest ten clones account for around an eighth of the sample.

The sequence came from an adult woman who had mild COVID-19 (a few samples of this study predate the infection). The sample titles of this study are shuffled in the database, so cell type and time point are left out; the donor was told from shared clones. Sample: PBMCs or a T cell subset sorted from them (not recorded which). The rearranged chain carries TRBV7-2 and TRBJ1-5, with TRBD1 as a weak D call on 5 bases. CDR3 region: CASSLQGWYSNQPQHF. The nucleotide sequence is TGTGCCAGCAGCTTACAGGGATGGTATAGCAATCAGCCCCAGCATTTT.